A single sample gave rise to the 4 T cell receptor beta chains below, sequenced in a study of T cell responses to AZD1222 COVID-19 vaccine. Profiling relied on immunoSEQ multiplex PCR, and the TCRdb table lists in-frame clones only, not all of them. Here the sample spans some 110,000 clones, 88% being singletons. The material sequenced was peripheral blood, taken on day 0 of AZD1222 vaccination. The receptors were sampled from an adult in good health.

This clone was observed once. V and J are TRBV27 and TRBJ2-7; D unclear. V was cut by 3 bases and J by 4 bases, with 13 bases left in between. Germline CDR1 MNHEY, CDR2 SMNVEV (reference sequence). The CDR3 consists of 14 residues. The CDR3 here is CASSLSRLLYEQYF. In DNA, the CDR3 is TGTGCCAGCAGTTTGAGTCGGCTTCTATACGAGCAGTACTTC.

V usage is TRBV5-8 and J usage is TRBJ2-5; maybe TRBD1 (6 bases). Germline-derived CDR1 and CDR2 are SGHTS and YDEGEE. The CDR3 is made up of 15 amino acids. The V end was cut by 1 base, the J end by 1 base, with 11 bases between. CDR3 DNA: TGTGCCAGCAGCTTGACCGGACAGAGCCAAGAGACCCAGTACTTC. Translation: CASSLTGQSQETQYF.

This chain uses TRBV5-1 with TRBJ2-3; 7 nucleotides line up with TRBD2. The junction had 5 bases not matched to a gene; V was cut back by 2 bases and J by 2 bases. The CDR3 runs to 15 residues. Germline-derived CDR1 and CDR2 are SGHRS and YFSETQ. The CDR3 loop reads CASSLLASPTDTQYF. The DNA of the CDR3 is TGCGCCAGCAGCTTACTAGCGTCACCCACAGATACGCAGTATTTT.

The chain has TRBV9 and TRBJ2-7; TRBD2 aligns across 7 bases. V shed 4 bases, J shed 0 bases, and the junction held 7 bases outside the gene matches. Germline values: CDR1 SGDLS, CDR2 YYNGEE. The CDR3 has 15 amino acids. The CDR3 DNA reads as TGTGCCAGCAGCTTAACAGGCGGGAGCTCCTACGAGCAGTACTTC. Translated: CASSLTGGSSYEQYF. Based on the CDR3 plus reference TRBV9 and TRBJ2-7, the full variable domain is DSGVTQTPKHLITATGQRVTLRCSPRSGDLSVYWYQQSLDQGLQFLIQYYNGEERAKGNILERFSAQQFPDLHSELNLSSLELGDSALYFCASSLTGGSSYEQYFGPGTRLTVT.